This is a list of T cell receptor beta chains from one sample in a study of Ad26.COV2.S vaccination and SARS-CoV-2 variants. Here immunoSEQ multiplex PCR was the method, and the copy in TCRdb shows in-frame clones only, minus some. The sample has over 400,000 clones, roughly 89% seen once. This specimen was peripheral blood, taken in a trial of Ad26.COV2.S vaccine versus placebo. The receptors originated from a person between 18 and 60 years old who received the Ad26.COV2.S COVID-19 vaccine or a placebo. The CDR3 runs from the conserved cysteine through the conserved F or W. Fields, in order: V gene, J gene, clone size, D gene, CDR3 DNA, CDR3 protein. D genes are given only for firm matches. Not every row has a clone size; where given, it reads once, few, many or a size class.

TRBV19	TRBJ2-1	NA	NA	TGTGCCAGTAGTATAGGGCTAGGGGGAAATGAGCAGTTCTTC	CASSIGLGGNEQFF
TRBV12-5	TRBJ2-5	NA	TRBD2	TGTGCTAGTGGTTTAGCGGGGCAGGAGACCCAGTACTTC	CASGLAGQETQYF
TRBV29-1	TRBJ2-5	NA	TRBD2	TGCAGCGTTGAAGACGGCGGAGGCGGGGGGGCAGTAGAGACCCAGTACTTC	CSVEDGGGGGAVETQYF
TRBV5-1	TRBJ2-5	NA	NA	TGCGCCAGCAGCTTGGGGTGGGGCGGGAATTACCAAGAGACCCAGTACTTC	CASSLGWGGNYQETQYF
TRBV5-6	TRBJ1-1	NA	NA	TGTGCCAGCAGCTTACGGGGCATTGACACTGAAGCTTTCTTT	CASSLRGIDTEAFF
TRBV7-3	TRBJ2-3	NA	NA	TGTGCCAGCAGCTTACCAGGATCGGGGACAGATACGCAGTATTTT	CASSLPGSGTDTQYF
TRBV5-4	TRBJ1-1	NA	TRBD1	TGTGCCAGCAGCGTGGACAGGGAGAACACTGAAGCTTTCTTT	CASSVDRENTEAFF
TRBV10-2	TRBJ1-1	NA	NA	TGCGCCAGCAGTGCCTCGGAGGCCAGGTACACTGAAGCTTTCTTT	CASSASEARYTEAFF
TRBV9	TRBJ2-1	NA	NA	TGTGCCACCAGCCCAAACCATGAGAACAATGAGCAGTTCTTC	CATSPNHENNEQFF
TRBV2	TRBJ2-7	NA	NA	TGTGCCAGCAGTGATCAGGGGAGTGGTTACGAGCAGTACTTC	CASSDQGSGYEQYF
TRBV28	TRBJ1-5	once	NA	TGTGCCAGCGGGTTGGTTGACCCTCGGTCTAAGGATTTT	CASGLVDPRSKDF
TRBV5-1	TRBJ1-5	NA	TRBD1	TGCGCCAGCAGCTTGGCACCCGGGACAGGGAATCAGCCCCAGCATTTT	CASSLAPGTGNQPQHF
TRBV4-3	TRBJ2-3	NA	TRBD1	TGCGCCAGCAGCCAAGTATTGCAGGGGGCGAAAGATACGCAGTATTTT	CASSQVLQGAKDTQYF
TRBV27	TRBJ1-4	NA	NA	TGTGCCAGCAGTTTCTCGGGTCTCGAAGAAAAACTGTTTTTT	CASSFSGLEEKLFF
TRBV5-1	TRBJ2-7	NA	NA	TGCGCCAGCAGCTTGGGACAGACATCCTACGAGCAGTACTTC	CASSLGQTSYEQYF
TRBV6-5	TRBJ2-3	NA	NA	TGTGCCAGCAGTAGGGTTCATGTGGATACGCAGTATTTT	CASSRVHVDTQYF
TRBV19	TRBJ1-1	NA	TRBD1	TGTGCCAGTACCCGGACAGGGTGGAACACTGAAGCTTTCTTT	CASTRTGWNTEAFF
TRBV7-9	TRBJ2-3	NA	NA	TGTGCCAGCAGCTTATCGGGGTTCGATACGCAGTATTTT	CASSLSGFDTQYF